This passage covers 29 T cell receptor beta chains from one sample sequenced in a study of T cells of healthy individuals. TCRdb reprocessed the 5' RACE reads with MiXCR, giving one entry per CDR3 protein. The table includes just over 40,000 distinct CDR3 sequences, 4% to 5.5% detected once. Source of these receptors: a human donor in good health.

This clonotype was seen a few times. The chain uses TRBV6-2 or TRBV6-3 and TRBJ2-1, with D tentatively TRBD2 (5 bases). Germline assignment: CDR1 MNHEY and CDR2 SVGEGT. This CDR3 contains 12 residues. The V and J ends lost 2 bases and 15 bases respectively, with 14 bases between them. The CDR3 reads CASSYPLASRFF. The CDR3 DNA reads TGTGCCAGCAGTTACCCCTTAGCGTCGCGGTTCTTC.

This clonotype was observed many times. This chain joins TRBV27 and TRBJ2-2; unclear D gene. Germline CDR1 MNHEY, CDR2 SMNVEV (reference sequence). Deletions cut 2 bases from V and 7 bases from J, with 11 bases between. CDR3 length: 14 residues. Here the CDR3 DNA reads TGTGCCAGCAGTTTAGGGTTCCTTAACGGGGAGCTGTTTTTT. Translating gives CASSLGFLNGELFF.

This clonotype was recorded at least ten times. The rearrangement links TRBV7-6 to TRBJ2-5; a possible D gene is TRBD2 (5 bases). Trimming took 7 bases from V and 4 from J, leaving 13 bases between them. The CDR3 loop spans 13 amino acids. Germline CDR1 reads SGHVS; CDR2 reads FNYEAQ. The CDR3: CASTQDWPETQYF. CDR3 nucleotides: TGTGCCAGCACCCAGGACTGGCCAGAGACCCAGTACTTC.

There are many counts of this clonotype. The rearrangement uses TRBV2 and TRBJ2-1; 9 bases align to TRBD2. The V gene's germline CDR1 is SNHLY and CDR2 FYNNEI. The CDR3 runs 13 residues. V lost 9 bases and J lost 6; bases outside the gene matches: 6. The CDR3 DNA reads as TGTGCCAGGGGACTAGCAGACTCCAATGAGCAGTTCTTC. Translation gives CARGLADSNEQFF.

This clonotype was seen ten or more times. V usage is TRBV7-7 and J usage is TRBJ2-3; D is tentatively TRBD1 or TRBD2 (6 bases each). This CDR3 has 17 residues. The V end was cut by 5 bases, the J end by 6 bases, with 24 bases between. Germline loops: CDR1 SSHAT, CDR2 FNYEAQ (reference sequence). Here the CDR3 reads CASSPSLLRGPVDTQYF. DNA for the CDR3: TGTGCCAGCAGCCCCTCACTGCTACGGGGGCCCGTTGATACGCAGTATTTT.

This clonotype has at least ten counts. The chain employs TRBV12-3 or TRBV12-4 and TRBJ1-5, with D possibly being TRBD1 (5 bases). Trimming pared 2 bases from V and 4 bases from J, leaving 18 bases between. This CDR3 is built from 17 residues. The CDR3 region is CASSLLPNGAKNQPQHF. CDR3 in DNA: TGTGCCAGCAGTTTACTTCCCAATGGGGCCAAAAATCAGCCCCAGCATTTT.

This clonotype has at least ten counts. The rearrangement uses TRBV20-1 and TRBJ2-1, with TRBD2 identical over 9 bases. The length of the CDR3 is 16 residues. V lost 0 bases to trimming and J lost 4 bases; unmatched junction nucleotides: 7. In germline, CDR1 is DFQATT, CDR2 SNEGSKA (reference sequence). CDR3 DNA sequence: TGCAGTGCTAGAGATCCCTCTAGCGGGGATTACAATGAGCAGTTCTTC. It encodes CSARDPSSGDYNEQFF.

This clonotype was counted many times. The rearrangement joins TRBV6-1 to TRBJ2-7; a weak D match, TRBD2 (7 bases). Deletions cut 1 base from V and 5 bases from J, with 12 bases between. The germline CDR1 and CDR2 sequences are MNHNS and SASEGT. The CDR3 contains 14 residues. The CDR3 protein is CASSEGTGRDEQYF. CDR3 bases: TGTGCCAGCAGTGAAGGTACAGGGAGGGACGAGCAGTACTTC.

This clonotype has a count of ten or more. The rearrangement joins TRBV7-7 to TRBJ1-5, with D hard to call. CDR3 length equals 15 residues. Per the germline V gene, CDR1 is SSHAT and CDR2 is FNYEAQ (reference sequence). In DNA form, the CDR3 reads TGTGCTAGCGCCATATCCCCCACAGAGAATCAGCCCCAGCATTTT. As protein: CASAISPTENQPQHF.

This clonotype has at least ten counts. This chain links TRBV20-1 with TRBJ2-7; the match to TRBD2 covers 10 bases. V was clipped by 1 base and J by 7 bases; unmatched bases: 10. The CDR3 contains 15 residues. Per the germline V gene, CDR1 is DFQATT and CDR2 is SNEGSKA (reference sequence). CDR3 amino acids: CSARGSSGGRWEQYF. CDR3 bases: TGCAGTGCTAGAGGATCTAGCGGGGGAAGGTGGGAGCAGTACTTC.

In this sample, this clonotype turned up many times. The genes are TRBV7-4 and TRBJ2-7; D is uncertain. Germline loops: CDR1 SGHVT, CDR2 SQSDAQ. This CDR3 spans 11 amino acids. V was clipped by 1 base and J by 3 bases, with 1 base between them. In nucleotides, the CDR3 is TGTGCCAGCAGCTTAGACTACGAGCAGTACTTC. This sequence encodes CASSLDYEQYF.

This sequence joins TRBV7-8 and TRBJ2-3; the match to TRBD1 covers 9 bases. Germline-derived CDR1 and CDR2 are SGHVS and FQNEAQ. The CDR3 is 15 residues long. V shed 5 bases and J 9 bases; nucleotides not matched to a gene: 12. The CDR3: CASSATGQGRGTQYF. The CDR3 DNA reads as TGTGCCAGCAGCGCTACGGGACAGGGCAGGGGGACGCAGTATTTT. The variable domain in full, completed from reference TRBV7-8 and TRBJ2-3, reads GAGVSQSPRYKVAKRGQDVALRCDPISGHVSLFWYQQALGQGPEFLTYFQNEAQLDKSGLPSDRFFAERPEGSVSTLKIQRTQQEDSAVYLCASSATGQGRGTQYFGPGTRLTVL.

This rearrangement joins TRBV14 to TRBJ2-2; unclear D gene. The V end was cut by 4 bases, the J end by 7 bases, with 13 bases between. The CDR3 extends over 14 amino acids. Germline values: CDR1 SGHDN, CDR2 FVKESK. CDR3 residues: CASSPVLSGGELFF. CDR3 in DNA: TGTGCCAGCAGCCCGGTTTTAAGTGGCGGGGAGCTGTTTTTT.

This clonotype was counted only a few times. V usage is TRBV19 and J usage is TRBJ1-5; D might be TRBD1 (6 bases). The CDR3 covers 15 residues. The germline V gene has CDR1 LNHDA and CDR2 SQIVND (reference sequence). V lost 7 bases and J 0 bases, leaving 13 bases between the germline ends. CDR3 DNA: TGTGCCAGTACAGTAGGGACATATAGCAATCAGCCCCAGCATTTT. Amino acids: CASTVGTYSNQPQHF.

The V call is TRBV5-6, the J call TRBJ2-7, with a tentative D call TRBD1 (5 bases). V lost 0 bases and J lost 7, with 14 bases in between. The germline V gene encodes CDR1 SGHDT and CDR2 YYEEEE. The CDR3 length is 14 residues. The CDR3 reads CASSLERATGEQYF. CDR3 in DNA: TGTGCCAGCAGCTTGGAACGCGCCACAGGAGAGCAGTACTTC.

This clonotype was counted ten times or more. The chain carries TRBV5-1 and TRBJ2-5; D remains ambiguous. The ends were cut back, 0 bases at V and 5 bases at J, with 11 bases in the middle. The CDR3 has 14 residues. CDR1 and CDR2 from the germline V gene are SGHRS and YFSETQ. Written as DNA, the CDR3 is TGCGCCAGCAGCTTGGGTGGGGATTCGGAGACCCAGTACTTC. Translation gives CASSLGGDSETQYF.

This clonotype appeared many times. The genes are TRBV2 and TRBJ2-7; 8 bases agree with TRBD2. The ends lost 1 base at V and 2 bases at J; junction bases unmatched: 13. This CDR3 is 18 amino acids long. Germline V gene lookup returns CDR1 SNHLY and CDR2 FYNNEI. CDR3: CASSEGHFFDSGTYEQYF. CDR3 DNA: TGTGCCAGCAGTGAAGGCCATTTTTTTGATAGCGGGACCTACGAGCAGTACTTC.

This clonotype was counted at least ten times. This chain joins TRBV4-1 and TRBJ1-3; unclear D gene. Between the trimmed V and J ends, which lost 2 bases and 2 bases, there was a span of 4 bases. The germline V gene has CDR1 MGHRA and CDR2 YSYEKL. This CDR3 contains 13 residues. CDR3 region: CASSQTTGNTIYF. The CDR3 bases are TGCGCCAGCAGCCAAACAACTGGAAACACCATATATTTT.

This clonotype appeared many times. The chain recombines TRBV10-1 with TRBJ2-5, with a possible D match to TRBD2 (6 bases). There are 13 residues in the CDR3. V lost 11 bases to trimming and J lost 5 bases, with 18 bases between them. Germline CDR1 WNHNN, CDR2 SYGVQD (reference sequence). The CDR3 nucleotides are TGCGCCCCCTCCGGAGGGGCGAGGGAGACCCAGTACTTC. Protein product: CAPSGGARETQYF.

This clonotype came up many times. The V gene is TRBV6-4, the J gene TRBJ2-3, with 8 bases that match TRBD2. V was pared by 2 bases and J by 0 bases, with 1 base of the junction left unmatched. CDR1 is MRHNA and CDR2 is SNTAGT in the germline V gene. The length of the CDR3 is 15 residues. The CDR3 is CASSDASGSTDTQYF. For the CDR3, the DNA is TGTGCCAGCAGTGACGCTAGCGGGAGCACAGATACGCAGTATTTT.

This clonotype was observed many times. The chain links TRBV27 to TRBJ2-3; 11 positions match TRBD2. This CDR3 region has 15 residues. CDR1 is MNHEY and CDR2 is SMNVEV in the germline V gene (reference sequence). Germline trimming cut 6 bases from V and 4 bases from J; bases unmatched to any gene: 6. The CDR3: CASSLLAGAADTQYF. The CDR3 region has the DNA TGTGCCAGCAGCCTACTAGCGGGAGCAGCAGATACGCAGTATTTT.

This clonotype was detected ten times or more. Here the CDR3 reads CASSSHSRLLGYF. CDR3 coding DNA: TGTGCCAGCAGCTCCCACTCAAGATTACTAGGGTATTTT. The chain carries TRBV7-2 and TRBJ2-3, with D possibly being TRBD2 (5 bases). Trimming took 4 bases from V and 14 from J, leaving 19 bases between them. Per the germline V gene, CDR1 is SGHTA and CDR2 is FQGNSA. The CDR3 contains 13 residues. The full variable domain, completed using reference TRBV7-2 and TRBJ2-3, is GAGVSQSPSNKVTEKGKDVELRCDPISGHTALYWYRQSLGQGLEFLIYFQGNSAPDKSGLPSDRFSAERTGGSVSTLTIQRTQQEDSAVYLCASSSHSRLLGYFGPGTRLTVL.

The CDR3 region is CASSDGAGQNEQFF. The CDR3 nucleotides are TGTGCCAGCAGTGACGGGGCGGGTCAGAATGAGCAGTTCTTC. This chain connects TRBV2 to TRBJ2-1; D may correspond to TRBD1 or TRBD2 (5 bases each). The CDR3 sequence is 14 residues long. Trimming removed 3 bases at V and 7 bases at J, with 13 bases between. The germline V gene encodes CDR1 SNHLY and CDR2 FYNNEI.

The table lists this clonotype with a few counts. DNA for the CDR3: TGTGCCAGCCCACATCACGGCTTCTTTTATGGCTACACCTTC. It encodes CASPHHGFFYGYTF. The rearrangement uses TRBV19 and TRBJ1-2; D is unclear. With 9 bases removed from V and 5 bases from J, the gap between germline ends came to 19 bases. Germline V gene sequence: CDR1 LNHDA, CDR2 SQIVND (reference sequence). There are 14 residues in the CDR3. The full variable domain, rest sourced from reference TRBV19 and TRBJ1-2, is DGGITQSPKYLFRKEGQNVTLSCEQNLNHDAMYWYRQDPGQGLRLIYYSQIVNDFQKGDIAEGYSVSREKKESFPLTVTSAQKNPTAFYLCASPHHGFFYGYTFGSGTRLTVV.

The chain employs TRBV20-1 and TRBJ1-2; the D gene is possibly TRBD1 (6 bases). Trimming removed 0 bases at V and 4 bases at J, with 12 bases between. Germline CDR1 is DFQATT and CDR2 is SNEGSKA (reference sequence). The CDR3 covers 14 residues. As DNA, the CDR3 is TGCAGTGCTAGAGACGCAGGGGCTTTCTATGGCTACACCTTC. Amino acid sequence: CSARDAGAFYGYTF.

This clonotype was detected ten times or more. This rearrangement joins TRBV6-6 to TRBJ2-7; no definite D call. The CDR3 contains 13 residues. The V end was cut by 6 bases, the J end by 2 bases, with 11 bases between. The germline CDR1 and CDR2 sequences are MNHNY and SVGAGI (reference sequence). The CDR3 coding sequence is TGTGCCAGCAGGCGCGAAGTTGCCTACGAGCAGTACTTC. This gives the protein CASRREVAYEQYF.

The sample holds many counts of this clonotype. The chain uses TRBV7-2 and TRBJ2-3; perhaps TRBD2 as D (6 bases). The CDR3 contains 16 residues. Deletions cut 5 bases from V and 0 bases from J, with 15 bases between. From germline, CDR1 is SGHTA and CDR2 FQGNSA. This chain's CDR3 is CASSKVGGASTDTQYF. The CDR3 DNA follows: TGTGCCAGCAGCAAGGTTGGCGGGGCGAGCACAGATACGCAGTATTTT.

A word on this clonotype: A read error may explain this, as a much larger clone is one base away. V gene TRBV14 combines with J gene TRBJ2-3; D possibly matches TRBD1 or TRBD2 (5 bases each). Germline-derived CDR1 and CDR2 are SGHDN and FVKESK. The length of the CDR3 is 16 residues. The DNA of the CDR3 is TGTGCCAGCAGCCAAGGGGGCCGTTCTAGCACAGATAAGCAGTATTTT. This encodes CASSQGGRSSTDKQYF.

The rearrangement links TRBV6-2 or TRBV6-3 to TRBJ2-7, with D perhaps matching TRBD1 (5 bases). V was shortened by 4 bases and J by 2 bases, with 12 bases between the two germline ends. CDR3 length: 14 residues. Looked up from germline, CDR1 is MNHEY and CDR2 is SVGEGT. CDR3 sequence (DNA): TGTGCCAGCAGTTGGGGCTATCCAACCTACGAGCAGTACTTC. Translated: CASSWGYPTYEQYF.